These T cell receptor beta chains were read from a single sample in a study of blood T cell repertoires in COVID-19. Assay used: immunoSEQ multiplex PCR; TCRdb lists only in-frame clones, some missing. The table includes about 130,000 clones, roughly three quarters detected once. The sample was peripheral blood. All receptors come from a woman aged 70-85 years with COVID-19, enrolled during active disease. The CDR3 runs from the conserved cysteine through the conserved F or W. Each record gives: D gene, J gene, V gene, CDR3 protein. A D gene is named only where the DNA matches it firmly.

>-|TRBJ1-3|TRBV30
CAWSRQGTGNTIYF
>TRBD1|TRBJ2-7|TRBV5-1
CASSSGQGGYEQYF
>TRBD1|TRBJ2-1|TRBV19
CASSPRTGKAYNEQFF
>-|TRBJ1-1|TRBV4-3
CASSQAGGIDTEAFF
>-|TRBJ2-7|TRBV4-3
CASSQDRGNSYEQYF
>-|TRBJ1-5|TRBV5-8
CASSFENSNQPQHF
>TRBD1|TRBJ2-3|TRBV5-4
CASSLGQGPDTQYF
>TRBD1|TRBJ1-2|TRBV2
CASSNRGIGYGYTF
>TRBD1|TRBJ1-2|TRBV14
CASSRTGRYGYTF
>-|TRBJ1-2|TRBV27
CASTPGQPDLYGYTF
>TRBD1|TRBJ1-1|TRBV4-3
CASSQVPGGNTEAFF
>TRBD2|TRBJ2-1|TRBV15
CATSRDIAGSSYNEQFF
>-|TRBJ2-7|TRBV5-4
CASSLVGRTVSDEQYF
>TRBD2|TRBJ2-5|TRBV5-8
CASSPGTSGTQETQYF
>TRBD1|TRBJ1-2|TRBV20-1
CSASDRESGYTF
>-|TRBJ2-7|TRBV4-2
CASSQGPRDEQYF